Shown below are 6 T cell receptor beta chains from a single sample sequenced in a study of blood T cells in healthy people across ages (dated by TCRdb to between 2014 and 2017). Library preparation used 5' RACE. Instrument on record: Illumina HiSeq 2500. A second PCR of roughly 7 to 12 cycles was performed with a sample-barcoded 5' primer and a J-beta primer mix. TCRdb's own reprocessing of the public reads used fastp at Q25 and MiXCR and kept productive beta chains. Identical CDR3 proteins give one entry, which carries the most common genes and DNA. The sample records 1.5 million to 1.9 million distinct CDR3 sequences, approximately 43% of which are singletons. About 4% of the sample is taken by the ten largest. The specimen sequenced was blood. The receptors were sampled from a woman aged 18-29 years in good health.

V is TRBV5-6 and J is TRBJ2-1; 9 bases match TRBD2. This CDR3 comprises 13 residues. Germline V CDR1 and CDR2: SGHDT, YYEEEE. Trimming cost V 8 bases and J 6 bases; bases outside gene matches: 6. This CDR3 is CARVGLASNEQFF. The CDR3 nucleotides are TGTGCCAGGGTGGGACTAGCCTCCAATGAGCAGTTCTTC.

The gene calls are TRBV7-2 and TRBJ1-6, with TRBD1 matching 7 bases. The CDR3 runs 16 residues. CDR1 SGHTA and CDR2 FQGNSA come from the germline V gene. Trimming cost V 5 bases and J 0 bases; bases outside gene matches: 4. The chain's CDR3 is CASSKQGSSYNSPLHF. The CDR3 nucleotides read TGTGCCAGCAGCAAACAGGGGAGCTCCTATAATTCACCCCTCCACTTT. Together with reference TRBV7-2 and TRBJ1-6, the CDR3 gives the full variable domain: GAGVSQSPSNKVTEKGKDVELRCDPISGHTALYWYRQSLGQGLEFLIYFQGNSAPDKSGLPSDRFSAERTGGSVSTLTIQRTQQEDSAVYLCASSKQGSSYNSPLHFGNGTRLTVT.

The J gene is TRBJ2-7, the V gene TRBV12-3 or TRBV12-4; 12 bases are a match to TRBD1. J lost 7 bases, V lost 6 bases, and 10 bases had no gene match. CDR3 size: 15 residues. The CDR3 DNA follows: TGTGCCAGCAGCAATCCGGGACAGGGGGCTTATGAGCAGTACTTC. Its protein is CASSNPGQGAYEQYF.

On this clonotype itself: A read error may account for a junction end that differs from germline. CDR3 bases: TGTGCCAACAGTTTTGGAGGTGTTGCAGATACGCAGTATTTT. As protein: CANSFGGVADTQYF. The chain combines TRBV12-3 or TRBV12-4 with TRBJ2-3; D may be TRBD2 (5 bases). This CDR3 has 14 amino acids.

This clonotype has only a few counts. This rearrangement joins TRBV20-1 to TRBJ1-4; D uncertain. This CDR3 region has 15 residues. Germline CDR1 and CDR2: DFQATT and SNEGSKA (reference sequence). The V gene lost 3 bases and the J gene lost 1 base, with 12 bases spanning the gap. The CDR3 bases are TGCAGTGCTAGCCCCGAGCCAGAAACTAATGAAAAACTGTTTTTT. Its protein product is CSASPEPETNEKLFF.

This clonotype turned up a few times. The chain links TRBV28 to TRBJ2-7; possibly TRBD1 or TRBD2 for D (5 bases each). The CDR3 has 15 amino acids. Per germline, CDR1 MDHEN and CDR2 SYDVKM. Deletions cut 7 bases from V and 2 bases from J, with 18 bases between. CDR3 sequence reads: CASTVGLGPAYEQYF. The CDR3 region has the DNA TGTGCCAGCACCGTCGGTTTGGGACCCGCCTACGAGCAGTACTTC.